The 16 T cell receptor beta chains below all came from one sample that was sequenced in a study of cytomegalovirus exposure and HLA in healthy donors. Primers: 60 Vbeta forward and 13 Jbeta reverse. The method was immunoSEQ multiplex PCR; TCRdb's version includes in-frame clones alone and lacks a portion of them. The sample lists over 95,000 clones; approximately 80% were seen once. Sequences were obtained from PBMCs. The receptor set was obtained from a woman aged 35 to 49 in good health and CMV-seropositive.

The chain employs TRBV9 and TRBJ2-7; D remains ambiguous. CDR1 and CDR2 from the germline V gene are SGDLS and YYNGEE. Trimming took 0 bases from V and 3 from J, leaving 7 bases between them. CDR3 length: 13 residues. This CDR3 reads CASSVDPGYEQYF. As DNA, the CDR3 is TGTGCCAGCAGCGTAGATCCGGGCTACGAGCAGTACTTC.

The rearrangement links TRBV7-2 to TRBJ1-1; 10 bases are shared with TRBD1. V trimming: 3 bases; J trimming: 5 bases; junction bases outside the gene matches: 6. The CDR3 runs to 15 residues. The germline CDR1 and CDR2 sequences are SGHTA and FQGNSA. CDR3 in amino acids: CASSFDRGRRTEAFF. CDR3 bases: TGTGCCAGCAGCTTTGACAGGGGGCGCCGGACTGAAGCTTTCTTT.

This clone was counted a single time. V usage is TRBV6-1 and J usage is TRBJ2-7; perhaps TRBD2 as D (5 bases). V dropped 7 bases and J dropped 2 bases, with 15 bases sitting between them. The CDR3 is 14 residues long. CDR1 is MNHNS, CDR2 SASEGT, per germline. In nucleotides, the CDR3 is TGTGCCAGCACCGAAGGAGGTTCCGCCTACGAGCAGTACTTC. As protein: CASTEGGSAYEQYF.

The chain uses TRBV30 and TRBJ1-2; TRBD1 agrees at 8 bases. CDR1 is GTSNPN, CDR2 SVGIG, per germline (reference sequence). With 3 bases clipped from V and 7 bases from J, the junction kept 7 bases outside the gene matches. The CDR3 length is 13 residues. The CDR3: CAWSPRTGFGYTF. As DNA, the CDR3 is TGTGCCTGGAGCCCTCGGACAGGGTTTGGCTACACCTTC.

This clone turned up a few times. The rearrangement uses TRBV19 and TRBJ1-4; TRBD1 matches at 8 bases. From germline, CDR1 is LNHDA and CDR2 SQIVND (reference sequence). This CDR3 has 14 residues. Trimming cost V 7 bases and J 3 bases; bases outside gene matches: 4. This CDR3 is CASTTGGPNEKLFF. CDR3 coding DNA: TGTGCCAGTACCACAGGGGGGCCTAATGAAAAACTGTTTTTT. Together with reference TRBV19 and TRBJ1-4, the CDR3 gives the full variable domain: DGGITQSPKYLFRKEGQNVTLSCEQNLNHDAMYWYRQDPGQGLRLIYYSQIVNDFQKGDIAEGYSVSREKKESFPLTVTSAQKNPTAFYLCASTTGGPNEKLFFGSGTQLSVL.

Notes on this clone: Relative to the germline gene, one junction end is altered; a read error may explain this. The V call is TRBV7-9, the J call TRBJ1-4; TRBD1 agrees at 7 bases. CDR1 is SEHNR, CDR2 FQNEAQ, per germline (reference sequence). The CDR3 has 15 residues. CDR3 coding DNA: TGTTCCAGCAGCTTAACAGGGGAGAGCCTTGAAAAACTGTTTTTT. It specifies CSSSLTGESLEKLFF.

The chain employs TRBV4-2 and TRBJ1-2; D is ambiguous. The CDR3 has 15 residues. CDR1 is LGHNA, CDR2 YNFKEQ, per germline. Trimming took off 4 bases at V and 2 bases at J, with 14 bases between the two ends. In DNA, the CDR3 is TGTGCCAGCAGCCCAGAGGTCGGTTCGAACTATGGCTACACCTTC. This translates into CASSPEVGSNYGYTF.

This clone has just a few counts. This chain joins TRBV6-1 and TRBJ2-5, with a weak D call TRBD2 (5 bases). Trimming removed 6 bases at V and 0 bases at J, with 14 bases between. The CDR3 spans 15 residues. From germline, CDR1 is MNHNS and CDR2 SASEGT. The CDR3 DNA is TGTGCCAGCAGGACTGGGAGCAGCAACCAAGAGACCCAGTACTTC. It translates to CASRTGSSNQETQYF.

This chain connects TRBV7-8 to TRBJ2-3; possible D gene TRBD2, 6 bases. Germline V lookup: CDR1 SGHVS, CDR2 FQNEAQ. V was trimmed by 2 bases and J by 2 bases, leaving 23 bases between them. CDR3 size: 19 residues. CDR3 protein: CASSLSRPWRDWSTDTQYF. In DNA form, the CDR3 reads TGTGCCAGCAGCTTAAGTCGACCCTGGCGGGACTGGTCCACAGATACGCAGTATTTT.

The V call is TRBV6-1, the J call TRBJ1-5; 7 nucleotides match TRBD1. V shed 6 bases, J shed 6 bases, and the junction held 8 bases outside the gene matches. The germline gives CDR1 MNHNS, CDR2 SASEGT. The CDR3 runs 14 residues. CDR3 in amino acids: CASSTTGVGQPQHF. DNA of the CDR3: TGTGCCAGCAGCACTACAGGGGTTGGTCAGCCCCAGCATTTT.

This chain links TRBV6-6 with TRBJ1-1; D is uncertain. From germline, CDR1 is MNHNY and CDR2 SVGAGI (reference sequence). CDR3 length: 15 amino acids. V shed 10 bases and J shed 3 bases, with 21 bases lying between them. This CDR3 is CATKVPRVSHTEAFF. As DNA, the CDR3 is TGTGCCACCAAGGTCCCGCGGGTATCACACACTGAAGCTTTCTTT.

CDR3 sequence reads: CASRVYGRNSGNTIYF. As DNA, the CDR3 is TGTGCTAGTCGAGTGTATGGGAGGAACTCTGGAAACACCATATATTTT. The chain employs TRBV12-5 and TRBJ1-3, with unresolved D. The CDR3 contains 16 residues. Germline V gene data show CDR1 as LGHNT and CDR2 as FRNRAP. V was pared by 8 bases and J by 0 bases, with 17 bases between.

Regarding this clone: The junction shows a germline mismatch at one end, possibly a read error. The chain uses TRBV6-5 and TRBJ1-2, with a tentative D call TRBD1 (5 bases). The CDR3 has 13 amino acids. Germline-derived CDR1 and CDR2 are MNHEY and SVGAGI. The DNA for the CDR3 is TGTGCCAGCAGTGCCCGACAGCCTTATGGCTACCCCTTC. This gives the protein CASSARQPYGYPF.

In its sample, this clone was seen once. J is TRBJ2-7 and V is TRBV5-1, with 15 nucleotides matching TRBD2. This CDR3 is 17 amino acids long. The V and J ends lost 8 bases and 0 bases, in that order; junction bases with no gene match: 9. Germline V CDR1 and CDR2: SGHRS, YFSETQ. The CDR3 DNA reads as TGCGCCAGTAGGACTAGCGGGGGGGTAAGCCTCTCCTACGAGCAGTACTTC. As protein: CASRTSGGVSLSYEQYF. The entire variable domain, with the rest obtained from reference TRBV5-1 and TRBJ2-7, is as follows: KAGVTQTPRYLIKTRGQQVTLSCSPISGHRSVSWYQQTPGQGLQFLFEYFSETQRNKGNFPGRFSGRQFSNSRSEMNVSTLELGDSALYLCASRTSGGVSLSYEQYFGPGTRLTVT.

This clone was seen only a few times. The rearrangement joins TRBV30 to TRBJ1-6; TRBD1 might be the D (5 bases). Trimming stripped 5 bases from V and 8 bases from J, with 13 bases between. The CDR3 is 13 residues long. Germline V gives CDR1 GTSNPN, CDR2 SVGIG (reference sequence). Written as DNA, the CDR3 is TGTGCCTGGGGCGAACTCAGGGATTCACCCCTCCACTTT. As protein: CAWGELRDSPLHF.

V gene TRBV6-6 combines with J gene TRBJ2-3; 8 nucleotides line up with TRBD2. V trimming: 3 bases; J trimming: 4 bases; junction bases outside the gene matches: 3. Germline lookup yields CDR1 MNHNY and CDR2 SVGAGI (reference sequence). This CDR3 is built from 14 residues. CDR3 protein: CASSYSGVADTQYF. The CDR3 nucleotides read TGTGCCAGCAGTTATAGCGGGGTCGCAGATACGCAGTATTTT.